The sequence of this T cell receptor (beta chain) was determined in a study of T cell repertoires in cytomegalovirus infection. Study information: The study used recently identified HLA-C-restricted and well-studied HLA-B-restricted CMV epitopes. Signatures in public TCR beta sequences pointed to both CMV infection and matching HLA type. Study outcomes and limitations: Predominance within the ex vivo response was attributable to HLA-C-restricted CMV-specific TCR beta clonotypes.

In its sample, this clonotype was seen a few times. Antigen unknown. The germline gives CDR1 KGHDR, CDR2 SFDVKD. With 8 bases clipped from V and 2 bases from J, the junction kept 7 bases outside the gene matches. CDR3 length: 15 residues. TCRdb ran MiXCR on the reads and lists one entry per CDR3 protein. The data contain over 100,000 distinct CDR3 sequences, around 28% of them singletons. This chain connects TRBV24-1 to TRBJ2-3; 9 nucleotides match TRBD2. This TCR was recovered from a human donor in good health (CMV status not recorded). Some clones in this sample may be carry-over from other donors' samples. The sequences come from CD8+ T cells from cultured PBMCs, collected from culture after CMV antigen stimulation. DNA of the CDR3: TGTGCCACCAAGGATGCGGGGGGGAACACAGATACGCAGTATTTT. The encoded protein is CATKDAGGNTDTQYF.